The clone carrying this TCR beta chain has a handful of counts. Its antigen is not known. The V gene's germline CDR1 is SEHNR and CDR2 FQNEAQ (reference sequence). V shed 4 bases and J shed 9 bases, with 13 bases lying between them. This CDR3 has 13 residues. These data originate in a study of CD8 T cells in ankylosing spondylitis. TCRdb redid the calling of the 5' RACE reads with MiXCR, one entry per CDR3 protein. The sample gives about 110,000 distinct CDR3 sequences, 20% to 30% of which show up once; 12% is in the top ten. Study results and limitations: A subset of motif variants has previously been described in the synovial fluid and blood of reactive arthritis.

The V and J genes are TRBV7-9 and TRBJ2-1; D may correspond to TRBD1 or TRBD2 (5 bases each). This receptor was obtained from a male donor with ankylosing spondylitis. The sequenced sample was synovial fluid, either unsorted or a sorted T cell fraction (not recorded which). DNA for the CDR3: TGTGCCAGCAGCTGGGGACCCCTCGGTGAGCAGTTCTTC. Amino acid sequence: CASSWGPLGEQFF.